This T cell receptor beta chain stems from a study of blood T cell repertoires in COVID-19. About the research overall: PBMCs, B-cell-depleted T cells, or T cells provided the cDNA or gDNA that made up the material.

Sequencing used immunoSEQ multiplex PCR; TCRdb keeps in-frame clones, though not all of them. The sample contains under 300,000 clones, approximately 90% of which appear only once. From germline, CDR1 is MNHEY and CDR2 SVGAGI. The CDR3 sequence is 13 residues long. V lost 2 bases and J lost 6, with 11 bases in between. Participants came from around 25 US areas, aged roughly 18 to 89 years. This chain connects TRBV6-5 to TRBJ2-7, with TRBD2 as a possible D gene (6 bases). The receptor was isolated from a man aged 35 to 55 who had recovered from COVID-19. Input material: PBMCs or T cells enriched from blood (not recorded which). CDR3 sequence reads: CASSYGGSGEQYF. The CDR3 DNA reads TGTGCCAGCAGTTACGGGGGGTCAGGCGAGCAGTACTTC.